This T cell receptor (beta chain) was identified during a study of cytomegalovirus exposure and HLA in healthy donors. Primers for the PCR totalled 60 Vbeta and 13 Jbeta. Clones were read by immunoSEQ multiplex PCR, and TCRdb kept only the in-frame ones, dropping some. The table lists 110,000 or so clones, 65% to 85% of them singletons. Per the germline V gene, CDR1 is MNHEY and CDR2 is SVGAGI. There are 14 residues in the CDR3. Trimming shortened V by 6 bases and J by 7 bases, and 18 bases separated the two germline ends. Remarks on this clone: Its target is unknown.

Study-wide points: Later analysis demonstrated an association between a missense DCLRE1C variant and TCR beta V- and J-gene trimming. Within an earlier analysis, most TCR beta V segments proved productive either about 87% or about 30% of the time.

The V and J genes are TRBV6-5 and TRBJ1-2; no firm D call. Sequenced material: PBMCs. The sequence came from a woman in her late teens or twenties in good health and CMV-seronegative. The CDR3 reads CASRVDTPSGGYTF. The CDR3 coding sequence is TGTGCCAGCAGGGTAGACACTCCCAGCGGTGGCTACACCTTC.